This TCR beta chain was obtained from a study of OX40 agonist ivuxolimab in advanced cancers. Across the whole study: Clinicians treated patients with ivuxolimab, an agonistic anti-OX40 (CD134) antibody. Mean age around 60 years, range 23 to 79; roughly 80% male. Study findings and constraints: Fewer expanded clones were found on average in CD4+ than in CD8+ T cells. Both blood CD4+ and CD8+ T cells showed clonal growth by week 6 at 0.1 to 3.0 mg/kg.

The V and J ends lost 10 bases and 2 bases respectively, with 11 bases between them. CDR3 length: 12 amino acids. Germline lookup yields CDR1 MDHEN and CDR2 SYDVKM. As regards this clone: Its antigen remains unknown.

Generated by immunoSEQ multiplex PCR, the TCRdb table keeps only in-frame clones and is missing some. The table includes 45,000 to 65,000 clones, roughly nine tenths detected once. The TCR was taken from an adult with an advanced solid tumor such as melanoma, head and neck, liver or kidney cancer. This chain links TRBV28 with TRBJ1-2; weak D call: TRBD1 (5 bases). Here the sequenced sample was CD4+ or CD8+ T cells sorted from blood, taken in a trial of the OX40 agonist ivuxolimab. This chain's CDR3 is CAIVRGNYGYTF. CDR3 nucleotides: TGTGCCATAGTAAGGGGCAACTATGGCTACACCTTC.